These 19 T cell receptor beta chains originate from one sample sequenced in a study of T cells in Graves' hyperthyroidism and ophthalmopathy. Amplification yielded TCR beta CDR3 regions, with RNA transcripts as the source. The HTBI set primed first-round TCR CDR3 RT-PCR. TCRdb processed the multiplex PCR reads anew with MiXCR; each CDR3 protein has one entry. The data contain hundreds of thousands of distinct CDR3 sequences, about 38% of them seen just once; the ten biggest clones take up over 8%. The material sequenced was blood. The receptors shown here come from a man aged 18 to 29 with Graves' hyperthyroidism.

In this sample, this clonotype turned up many times. V is TRBV7-9 and J is TRBJ1-3; possibly TRBD1 for D (6 bases). Looked up from germline, CDR1 is SEHNR and CDR2 is FQNEAQ (reference sequence). The V end was cut by 5 bases, the J end by 6 bases, with 14 bases between. The CDR3 is made up of 14 amino acids. The CDR3, as DNA: TGTGCCAGCAGCCCGGACAGAAGGTTAAACACCATATATTTT. Protein product: CASSPDRRLNTIYF.

This rearrangement joins TRBV2 to TRBJ2-7; 9 bases match TRBD2. The trim removed 11 bases at V and 2 bases at J, leaving 16 bases unmatched. This CDR3 is built from 16 residues. Germline V gene sequence: CDR1 SNHLY, CDR2 FYNNEI. DNA for the CDR3: TGTGCCGGCATGGCCGGGAGCGGGGGGACAGCCTACGAGCAGTACTTC. It codes for CAGMAGSGGTAYEQYF.

This clonotype was detected ten times or more. The chain is built from TRBV29-1 and TRBJ2-7; 8 bases agree with TRBD1. After removal of 1 base from V and 7 bases from J, the junction contained 9 bases not matched to a gene. The germline V gene has CDR1 SQVTM and CDR2 ANQGSEA. This CDR3 region has 14 residues. Here the CDR3 DNA reads TGCAGCGTTGAAGTTCGGACAGGGATGGGGGAGCAGTACTTC. It is translated as CSVEVRTGMGEQYF.

In its sample, this clonotype was seen many times. The CDR3 sequence is CASSLPAVGRGYTF. DNA for the CDR3: TGTGCCAGCAGCCTCCCCGCGGTCGGCCGTGGCTACACCTTC. This sequence joins TRBV7-9 and TRBJ1-2; D not certain. Trimming removed 5 bases at V and 7 bases at J, with 17 bases between. There are 14 residues in the CDR3. Germline CDR1 SEHNR, CDR2 FQNEAQ (reference sequence).

This clonotype was picked up many times. The CDR3 DNA reads TGCAGCGTTGCCTCCCTTACAACTGGCGGGGAGCTGTTTTTT. This sequence encodes CSVASLTTGGELFF. This chain links TRBV29-1 with TRBJ2-2; D gene unclear. Trimming removed 4 bases at V and 7 bases at J, with 16 bases between. The CDR3 is 14 residues long. Germline V CDR1 and CDR2: SQVTM, ANQGSEA.

This clonotype was picked up many times. The V and J genes are TRBV15 and TRBJ1-3; D is unclear. The V end lost 0 bases, the J end lost 0 bases, and 12 bases lay between the germline ends. The CDR3 has 17 residues. CDR1 is LNHNV and CDR2 is YYDKDF in the germline V gene (reference sequence). The CDR3 coding sequence is TGTGCCACCAGCAGAGATCTCTGGACTCTCTCTGGAAACACCATATATTTT. Protein product: CATSRDLWTLSGNTIYF.

This clonotype has more than one count but fewer than ten. The V and J genes are TRBV20-1 and TRBJ1-1, with TRBD1 identical over 8 bases. With 5 bases clipped from V and 5 bases from J, the junction kept 16 bases outside the gene matches. Germline V gives CDR1 DFQATT, CDR2 SNEGSKA (reference sequence). This CDR3 comprises 16 residues. The CDR3 spells CSAQKIQGVLGTEAFF. CDR3 in DNA: TGCAGTGCTCAAAAGATACAGGGGGTTCTTGGGACTGAAGCTTTCTTT.

The V gene is TRBV5-1, the J gene TRBJ2-2; D uncertain. The V gene lost 5 bases and the J gene lost 8 bases, with 16 bases spanning the gap. Germline CDR1 is SGHRS and CDR2 is YFSETQ. The CDR3 has 14 residues. The CDR3 loop reads CASRPATQAGELFF. The CDR3, as DNA: TGCGCCAGCAGGCCCGCAACTCAAGCTGGGGAGCTGTTTTTT. The whole variable domain, filled in from reference TRBV5-1 and TRBJ2-2, reads KAGVTQTPRYLIKTRGQQVTLSCSPISGHRSVSWYQQTPGQGLQFLFEYFSETQRNKGNFPGRFSGRQFSNSRSEMNVSTLELGDSALYLCASRPATQAGELFFGEGSRLTVL.

This clonotype occurred a few times. This chain links TRBV7-2 with TRBJ2-2; 7 bases are shared with TRBD2. Germline V CDR1 and CDR2: SGHTA, FQGNSA. V lost 5 bases to trimming and J lost 5 bases; unmatched junction nucleotides: 8. The CDR3 is 15 amino acids. The DNA for the CDR3 is TGTGCCAGCAGCCTCGAGCTAGCGGTTACCGGGGAGCTGTTTTTT. Its protein is CASSLELAVTGELFF. Full variable domain (rest looked up from reference TRBV7-2 and TRBJ2-2): GAGVSQSPSNKVTEKGKDVELRCDPISGHTALYWYRQSLGQGLEFLIYFQGNSAPDKSGLPSDRFSAERTGGSVSTLTIQRTQQEDSAVYLCASSLELAVTGELFFGEGSRLTVL.

The chain couples TRBV4-1 to TRBJ1-1; D not certain. The V gene's germline CDR1 is MGHRA and CDR2 YSYEKL. The CDR3 runs 15 residues. Trimming shortened V by 0 bases and J by 4 bases, and 12 bases separated the two germline ends. The CDR3: CASSQDPGWSTEAFF. CDR3 nucleotides: TGCGCCAGCAGCCAAGATCCGGGTTGGAGCACTGAAGCTTTCTTT.

This clonotype was detected a few times. The chain is built from TRBV7-9 and TRBJ2-2; 9 nucleotides align to TRBD1. The CDR3 is 15 amino acids. V gave up 8 bases and J gave up 6 bases; unmatched junction bases: 10. Germline V lookup: CDR1 SEHNR, CDR2 FQNEAQ (reference sequence). CDR3 residues: CASGNTGGESGELFF. The CDR3 nucleotides are TGTGCCAGCGGGAACACAGGGGGCGAATCCGGGGAGCTGTTTTTT.

This clonotype has a count of ten or more. V is TRBV7-8 and J is TRBJ2-7; 7 bases are a match to TRBD1. The CDR3 length is 14 residues. Germline V lookup: CDR1 SGHVS, CDR2 FQNEAQ. With V trimmed by 4 bases and J by 3 bases, 6 bases remained unmatched. In nucleotides, the CDR3 is TGTGCCAGCAGCTCACTGGGACAGATCTACGAGCAGTACTTC. Translated: CASSSLGQIYEQYF.

This clonotype was counted only a few times. This chain joins TRBV5-1 and TRBJ1-1, with a weak D call TRBD1 (5 bases). Trimming left V 2 bases short and J 4 bases short, with 9 bases between. CDR1 and CDR2 from the germline V gene are SGHRS and YFSETQ. This CDR3 contains 13 residues. The CDR3 loop is CASSFAGITEAFF. The CDR3 DNA is TGCGCCAGCAGCTTCGCAGGGATCACTGAAGCTTTCTTT.

The chain has TRBV7-8 and TRBJ2-7; 11 nucleotides agree with TRBD1. Germline assignment: CDR1 SGHVS and CDR2 FQNEAQ. Trimming at V came to 5 bases and at J to 3 bases, leaving 9 bases not matched to a gene. The CDR3 covers 16 residues. In DNA, the CDR3 is TGTGCCAGCAGCCTCCCCGGACAGGGGGCTATCTACGAGCAGTACTTC. Its protein is CASSLPGQGAIYEQYF.

The rearrangement joins TRBV25-1 to TRBJ1-1; unclear D gene. Germline V gives CDR1 MGHDK, CDR2 SYGVNS. V was cut by 2 bases and J by 10 bases, with 8 bases left in between. This CDR3 contains 11 residues. Here the CDR3 reads CASSEEVAAFF. As DNA, the CDR3 is TGTGCCAGCAGTGAAGAGGTCGCAGCTTTCTTT.

The rearrangement uses TRBV7-2 and TRBJ1-2; weak D call: TRBD1 (5 bases). The CDR3 sequence is 15 residues long. Germline V gives CDR1 SGHTA, CDR2 FQGNSA. The V gene lost 5 bases and the J gene lost 8 bases, with 21 bases spanning the gap. The CDR3 here is CASSPGDGGEKGYTF. The CDR3 DNA is TGTGCCAGCAGCCCCGGGGACGGAGGCGAAAAAGGCTACACCTTC.

The chain is built from TRBV12-3 or TRBV12-4 and TRBJ1-1; 7 bases line up with TRBD1. There are 13 residues in the CDR3. V was pared by 8 bases and J by 3 bases, with 6 bases of the junction left unmatched. The CDR3 DNA reads TGTGCCAGCCTCACAGGGGCGGACACTGAAGCTTTCTTT. It is translated as CASLTGADTEAFF.

The rearrangement uses TRBV6-1 and TRBJ1-5, with D possibly TRBD1 on 5 matching bases. Germline-derived CDR1 and CDR2 are MNHNS and SASEGT. The CDR3 consists of 15 residues. V was shortened by 3 bases and J by 0 bases, with 9 bases between the two germline ends. The CDR3 region is CASSEWGSSNQPQHF. DNA for the CDR3: TGTGCCAGCAGTGAGTGGGGGTCTAGCAATCAGCCCCAGCATTTT.

Only a few counts were recorded for this clonotype. The chain is built from TRBV7-8 and TRBJ2-7; no clear D. The CDR3 extends over 12 amino acids. Deletions cut 5 bases from V and 5 bases from J, with 10 bases between. Germline-derived CDR1 and CDR2 are SGHVS and FQNEAQ. The CDR3 protein is CASSPRRDEQYF. The DNA for the CDR3 is TGTGCCAGCAGCCCGAGAAGGGACGAGCAGTACTTC.